The sequence of this T cell receptor beta chain was determined in a study of liver allograft versus peripheral blood T cells. Across the study: Blood and transplanted-liver T cell receptor repertoires from recipients were compared.

MiXCR, run by TCRdb on the reads, gives a single entry per CDR3 protein. The sample records over 10,000 distinct CDR3 sequences, around 30% being singletons. Findings and caveats of the study: Liver allograft and peripheral blood T cell receptor repertoires reportedly differed.

By proportion, this clonotype is medium-sized. The antigen is not known. There are 15 residues in the CDR3. The V gene's germline CDR1 is MNHEY and CDR2 SVGAGI. Between the trimmed V and J ends, which lost 2 bases and 8 bases, there was a span of 15 bases. V is TRBV6-5 and J is TRBJ1-4; D perhaps matches TRBD1 (6 bases). The source of this sequence is a human patient who had a liver transplant. Some T cells may have come from the graft donor. Here the CDR3 reads CASSYRGQTEEKLFF. The CDR3 nucleotides are TGTGCCAGCAGTTACAGAGGACAGACGGAGGAAAAACTGTTTTTT.